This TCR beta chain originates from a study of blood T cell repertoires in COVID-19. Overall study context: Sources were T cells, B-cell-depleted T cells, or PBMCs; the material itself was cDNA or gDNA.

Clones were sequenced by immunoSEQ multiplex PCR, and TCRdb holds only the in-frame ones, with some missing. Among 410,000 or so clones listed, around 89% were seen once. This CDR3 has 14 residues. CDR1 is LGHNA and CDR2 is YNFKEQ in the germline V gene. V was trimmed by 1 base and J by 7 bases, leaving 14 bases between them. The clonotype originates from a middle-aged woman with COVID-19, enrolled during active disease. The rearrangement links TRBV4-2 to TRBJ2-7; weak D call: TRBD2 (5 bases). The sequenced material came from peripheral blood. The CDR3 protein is CASSQVGVSQEQYF. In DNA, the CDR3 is TGTGCCAGCAGCCAAGTGGGAGTTTCCCAAGAGCAGTACTTC.